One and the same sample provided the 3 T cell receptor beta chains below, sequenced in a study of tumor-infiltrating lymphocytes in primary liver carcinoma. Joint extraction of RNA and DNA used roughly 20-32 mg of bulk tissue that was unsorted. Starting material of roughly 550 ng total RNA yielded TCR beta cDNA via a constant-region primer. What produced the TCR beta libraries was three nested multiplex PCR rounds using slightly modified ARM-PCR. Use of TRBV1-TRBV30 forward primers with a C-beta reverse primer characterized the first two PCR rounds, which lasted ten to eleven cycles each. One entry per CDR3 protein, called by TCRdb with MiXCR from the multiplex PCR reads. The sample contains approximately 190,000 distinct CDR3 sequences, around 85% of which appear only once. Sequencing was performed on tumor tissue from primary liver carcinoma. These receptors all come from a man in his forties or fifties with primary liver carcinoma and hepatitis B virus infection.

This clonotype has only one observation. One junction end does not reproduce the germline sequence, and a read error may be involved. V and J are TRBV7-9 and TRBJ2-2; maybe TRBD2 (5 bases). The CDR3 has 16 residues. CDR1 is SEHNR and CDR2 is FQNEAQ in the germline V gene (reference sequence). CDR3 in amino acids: CASSLVLQDWIGELFF. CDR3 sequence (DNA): TGTGCCAGCAGCTTAGTTCTTCAGGATTGGATCGGGGAACTGTTTTTT.

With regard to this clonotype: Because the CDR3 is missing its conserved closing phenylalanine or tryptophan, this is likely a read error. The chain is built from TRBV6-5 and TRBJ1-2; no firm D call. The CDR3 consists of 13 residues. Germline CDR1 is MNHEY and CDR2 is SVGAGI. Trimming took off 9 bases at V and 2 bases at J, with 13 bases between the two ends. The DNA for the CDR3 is TGTGCCAGTAGGGCCGGGGTCAACTATGGCTACACCTTG. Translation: CASRAGVNYGYTL.

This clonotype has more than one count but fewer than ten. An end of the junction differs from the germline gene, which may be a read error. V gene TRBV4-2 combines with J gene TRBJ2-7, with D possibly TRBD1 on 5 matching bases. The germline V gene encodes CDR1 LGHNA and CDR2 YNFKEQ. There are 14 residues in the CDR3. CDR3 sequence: CASNQDRAGNEQYF. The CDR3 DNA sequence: TGTGCCAGCAACCAAGACCGGGCAGGGAACGAGCAGTATTTC.